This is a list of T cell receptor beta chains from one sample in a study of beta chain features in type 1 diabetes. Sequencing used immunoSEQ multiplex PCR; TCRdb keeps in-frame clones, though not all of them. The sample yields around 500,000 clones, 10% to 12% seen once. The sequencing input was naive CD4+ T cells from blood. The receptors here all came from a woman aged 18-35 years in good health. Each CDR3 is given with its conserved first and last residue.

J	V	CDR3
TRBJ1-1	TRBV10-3	CAISQGYTEAFF
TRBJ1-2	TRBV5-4	CASSLGQDFYGYTF
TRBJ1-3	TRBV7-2	CASSFAVAGDTIYF
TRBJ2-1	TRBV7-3	CASSPGLADNNEQFF
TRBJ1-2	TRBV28	CATVETGFDYGYTF
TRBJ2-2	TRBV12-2	CASRLDLAPGELFF
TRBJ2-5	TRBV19	CASSPRTHQETQYF
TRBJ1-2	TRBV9	CASSVSRRGEGYTF
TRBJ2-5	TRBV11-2	CASSLVSTGLAETQYF
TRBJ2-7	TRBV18	CASSYSPLAGVSYEQYF